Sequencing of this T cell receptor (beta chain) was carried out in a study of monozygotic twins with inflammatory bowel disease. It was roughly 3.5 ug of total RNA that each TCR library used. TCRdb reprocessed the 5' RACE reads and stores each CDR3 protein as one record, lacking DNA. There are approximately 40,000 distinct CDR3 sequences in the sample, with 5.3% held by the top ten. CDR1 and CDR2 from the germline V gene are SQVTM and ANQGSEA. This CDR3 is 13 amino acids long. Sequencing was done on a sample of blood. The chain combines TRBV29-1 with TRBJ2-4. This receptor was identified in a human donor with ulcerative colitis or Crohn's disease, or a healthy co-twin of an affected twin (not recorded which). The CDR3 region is CSVEDRAKNIQYF.